What follows are 29 T cell receptor beta chains derived from one specimen sequenced in a study of T cell responses to AZD1222 COVID-19 vaccine. Some clones are missing from TCRdb's copy, which holds only in-frame ones; the method was immunoSEQ multiplex PCR. The sample holds 75,000 to 95,000 clones, about 88% seen once. Here the sequenced sample was peripheral blood, taken on day 0 of AZD1222 vaccination. The source is an adult in good health.

This chain uses TRBV2 with TRBJ2-1; the D is unclear. The germline V gene encodes CDR1 SNHLY and CDR2 FYNNEI. Trimming cost V 6 bases and J 8 bases, with 8 bases left between them. The CDR3 covers 11 residues. CDR3 in amino acids: CASRAIDEQFF. The CDR3 nucleotides read TGTGCCAGCAGAGCCATTGATGAGCAGTTCTTC.

The chain couples TRBV11-3 to TRBJ1-1, with 8 bases identical to TRBD1. The germline CDR1 and CDR2 sequences are SGHNT and YENEEA. CDR3 length equals 16 residues. After removal of 5 bases from V and 3 bases from J, the junction contained 11 bases not matched to a gene. Written as DNA, the CDR3 is TGTGCCAGCAGCCCCCCCGGACAGGGTTGGGACACTGAAGCTTTCTTT. It translates to CASSPPGQGWDTEAFF.

J is TRBJ2-2 and V is TRBV4-1, with D perhaps matching TRBD2 (5 bases). The CDR3 is 15 residues long. The V end lost 0 bases, the J end lost 0 bases, and 5 bases lay between the germline ends. Germline V gene lookup returns CDR1 MGHRA and CDR2 YSYEKL. The CDR3, as DNA: TGCGCCAGCAGCCAAGAAGCGGCGAACACCGGGGAGCTGTTTTTT. This gives the protein CASSQEAANTGELFF.

The chain uses TRBV28 and TRBJ1-2; D gene unclear. The CDR3 sequence is 14 residues long. Per the germline V gene, CDR1 is MDHEN and CDR2 is SYDVKM. CDR3 protein: CGVTGLPSNYGYTF. In DNA, the CDR3 is TGTGGCGTGACGGGCCTTCCTTCTAACTATGGCTACACCTTC.

V usage is TRBV5-1 and J usage is TRBJ1-6, with D hard to call. V was cut by 2 bases and J by 9 bases, with 12 bases left in between. This CDR3 spans 14 amino acids. CDR1 is SGHRS, CDR2 YFSETQ, per germline. The CDR3 nucleotides read TGCGCCAGCAGCTTCCAAGGCGACGGTTCACCCCTCCACTTT. Translating gives CASSFQGDGSPLHF.

This rearrangement joins TRBV3-1 (or the pseudogene TRBV3-2) to TRBJ2-3; 8 nucleotides line up with TRBD2. The CDR3 loop spans 15 amino acids. J lost 9 bases, V lost 3 bases, and 11 bases had no gene match. In germline, CDR1 is LGHDT, CDR2 YNNKEL (reference sequence). Here the CDR3 reads CASSQPGGGMGTQYF. The CDR3 DNA is TGTGCCAGCAGCCAGCCGGGAGGGGGGATGGGCACGCAGTATTTT.

The V gene is TRBV19, the J gene TRBJ2-3; D is perhaps TRBD1 or TRBD2 (5 bases each). V shed 5 bases and J shed 2 bases, with 23 bases lying between them. Germline V gives CDR1 LNHDA, CDR2 SQIVND (reference sequence). The CDR3 extends over 18 amino acids. CDR3 nucleotides: TGTGCCAGTAGTGCAGTTGGGTATCAGGGACCGAACACAGATACGCAGTATTTT. This gives the protein CASSAVGYQGPNTDTQYF.

This clone was seen just once. The rearrangement links TRBV19 to TRBJ1-5, with TRBD1 as a possible D gene (6 bases). Trimming removed 7 bases at V and 11 bases at J, with 15 bases between. The CDR3 loop spans 12 amino acids. Germline V gene sequence: CDR1 LNHDA, CDR2 SQIVND (reference sequence). For the CDR3, the DNA is TGTGCCAGTACCAATTACAGGGAGGCCCAGCATTTT. Amino acids: CASTNYREAQHF.

J is TRBJ2-7 and V is TRBV4-2; 9 positions match TRBD1. The CDR3 is 16 amino acids. Germline CDR1 reads LGHNA; CDR2 reads YNFKEQ. Losses at the gene ends were 0 bases for V and 0 bases for J; bases not matched to a gene: 3. CDR3 protein: CASSQDGQGPSYEQYF. DNA of the CDR3: TGTGCCAGCAGCCAAGACGGACAGGGGCCCTCCTACGAGCAGTACTTC.

This rearrangement joins TRBV2 to TRBJ1-1, with D maybe TRBD1 (6 bases). The CDR3 is 14 residues long. Trimming shortened V by 1 base and J by 5 bases, and 11 bases separated the two germline ends. The germline gives CDR1 SNHLY, CDR2 FYNNEI. The CDR3 DNA sequence: TGTGCCAGCAGTGAAGAGGGGGGGATAACTGAAGCTTTCTTT. This gives the protein CASSEEGGITEAFF.

This clone was seen more than once but under ten times. This rearrangement joins TRBV9 to TRBJ1-4; the D gene is possibly TRBD1 (6 bases). This CDR3 has 14 amino acids. Germline V lookup: CDR1 SGDLS, CDR2 YYNGEE. Trimming left V 4 bases short and J 5 bases short, with 12 bases between. The CDR3 sequence: CASSLDRQNEKLFF. In nucleotides, the CDR3 is TGTGCCAGCAGCTTGGACAGACAAAATGAAAAACTGTTTTTT.

The chain combines TRBV5-4 with TRBJ2-3, with a tentative D call TRBD1 (6 bases). V was trimmed by 4 bases and J by 0 bases, leaving 12 bases between them. The CDR3 has 15 residues. Germline CDR1 reads SGHNT; CDR2 reads YYREEE (reference sequence). This CDR3 is CASSLGTTSTDTQYF. DNA of the CDR3: TGTGCCAGCAGCCTCGGGACAACTAGCACAGATACGCAGTATTTT. The variable domain in full, with the rest retrieved from reference TRBV5-4 and TRBJ2-3, is ETGVTQSPTHLIKTRGQQVTLRCSSQSGHNTVSWYQQALGQGPQFIFQYYREEENGRGNFPPRFSGLQFPNYSSELNVNALELDDSALYLCASSLGTTSTDTQYFGPGTRLTVL.

This chain links TRBV15 with TRBJ2-2; 9 bases line up with TRBD1. V lost 1 base to trimming and J lost 5 bases; unmatched junction nucleotides: 8. Per germline, CDR1 LNHNV and CDR2 YYDKDF (reference sequence). The CDR3 is 17 amino acids. The CDR3 bases are TGTGCCACCAGCAGAGGGGACAGGGAGTTTTATACCGGGGAGCTGTTTTTT. Translated, it gives CATSRGDREFYTGELFF.

The chain is built from TRBV3-1 (or the pseudogene TRBV3-2) and TRBJ2-7, with 11 bases lining up with TRBD1. From germline, CDR1 is LGHDT and CDR2 YNNKEL (reference sequence). The J segment lost 3 bases and the V segment lost 3 bases, leaving 19 bases of the junction unmatched. The CDR3 loop spans 20 amino acids. The CDR3 coding sequence is TGTGCCAGCAGCCATTATTCCGGGACAGGGGGACCGGGACACCGCTACGAGCAGTACTTC. The encoded protein is CASSHYSGTGGPGHRYEQYF.

The chain uses TRBV20-1 and TRBJ2-7; D ambiguous. The CDR3 is 11 residues long. V gave up 4 bases and J gave up 6 bases, with 10 bases separating them. From germline, CDR1 is DFQATT and CDR2 SNEGSKA (reference sequence). In nucleotides, the CDR3 is TGCAGTGCTACTCCTCTGGGCGAGCAGTACTTC. Translated: CSATPLGEQYF.

The table lists this clone with a count of one. The chain links TRBV7-2 to TRBJ2-1; D not certain. The V gene's germline CDR1 is SGHTA and CDR2 FQGNSA. The V and J ends lost 2 bases and 7 bases respectively, with 9 bases between them. This CDR3 has 13 amino acids. CDR3 loop: CASSLSGANEQFF. CDR3 nucleotide sequence: TGTGCCAGCAGCTTAAGTGGAGCAAATGAGCAGTTCTTC.

The genes are TRBV5-1 and TRBJ2-3; 10 nucleotides match TRBD2. Germline assignment: CDR1 SGHRS and CDR2 YFSETQ. The CDR3 is 17 residues long. V was clipped by 2 bases and J by 7 bases; unmatched bases: 13. The CDR3 loop is CASSLVPEAGGPHTQYF. CDR3 in DNA: TGCGCCAGCAGCTTAGTGCCGGAAGCGGGAGGGCCCCATACGCAGTATTTT.

The V gene is TRBV7-2, the J gene TRBJ2-7; no reliable D call. CDR1 and CDR2 from the germline V gene are SGHTA and FQGNSA. The V end lost 5 bases, the J end lost 4 bases, and 12 bases lay between the germline ends. The CDR3 totals 13 residues. The DNA for the CDR3 is TGTGCCAGCAGCCCCAACCCCGTTTACGAGCAGTACTTC. Encoded protein: CASSPNPVYEQYF.

The chain joins TRBV24-1 to TRBJ2-7; D remains ambiguous. CDR1 KGHDR and CDR2 SFDVKD come from the germline V gene. The V end was cut by 1 base, the J end by 1 base, with 7 bases between. The CDR3 is made up of 14 amino acids. Here the CDR3 reads CATSDFKGSYEQYF. DNA for the CDR3: TGTGCCACCAGTGATTTTAAGGGTTCCTACGAGCAGTACTTC.

The gene calls are TRBV5-6 and TRBJ1-2; TRBD1 matches 10 bases. J lost 5 bases, V lost 2 bases, and 3 bases had no gene match. The CDR3 has 14 amino acids. CDR1 SGHDT and CDR2 YYEEEE come from the germline V gene. The CDR3 DNA reads as TGTGCCAGCAGCTTTGGGGACAGGGGTTATGGCTACACCTTC. It encodes CASSFGDRGYGYTF.

V is TRBV5-1 and J is TRBJ1-2; unclear D gene. Trimming stripped 0 bases from V and 4 bases from J, with 7 bases between. Per the germline V gene, CDR1 is SGHRS and CDR2 is YFSETQ. This CDR3 has 13 residues. The CDR3 coding sequence is TGCGCCAGCAGCTTGGGCGAGGGCTATGGCTACACCTTC. Its translation: CASSLGEGYGYTF.

The V gene is TRBV7-2, the J gene TRBJ1-2, with 7 bases aligning to TRBD1. V lost 1 base to trimming and J lost 6 bases; unmatched junction nucleotides: 11. Germline V gives CDR1 SGHTA, CDR2 FQGNSA. CDR3 length: 16 amino acids. The DNA for the CDR3 is TGTGCCAGCAGCTTAGTTCTTGGTAGGGGGCACGATGGCTACACCTTC. Residues: CASSLVLGRGHDGYTF.

V usage is TRBV2 and J usage is TRBJ2-7; 16 nucleotides align to TRBD2. V shed 8 bases, J shed 1 base, and the junction held 2 bases outside the gene matches. The V gene's germline CDR1 is SNHLY and CDR2 FYNNEI. The CDR3 spans 15 residues. The CDR3 coding sequence is TGTGCCAGCTCGGGACTAGCGGGGGGGTCCTACGAGCAGTACTTC. Translating gives CASSGLAGGSYEQYF.

The count of this clone is one. The V call is TRBV9, the J call TRBJ1-1; D is unresolved. The CDR3 contains 15 residues. Trimming cost V 2 bases and J 1 base, with 12 bases left between them. Per germline, CDR1 SGDLS and CDR2 YYNGEE. CDR3 loop: CASSVRVGGNTEAFF. The CDR3 nucleotides read TGTGCCAGCAGCGTCCGGGTGGGTGGGAACACTGAAGCTTTCTTT.

The CDR3 loop is CASSKTGTMNTEAFF. The CDR3 coding sequence is TGTGCCAGCAGTAAAACCGGGACAATGAACACTGAAGCTTTCTTT. The V and J genes are TRBV6-5 and TRBJ1-1; a weak D match, TRBD1 (6 bases). Germline CDR1 reads MNHEY; CDR2 reads SVGAGI. The V end lost 5 bases, the J end lost 0 bases, and 13 bases lay between the germline ends. CDR3 length: 15 residues.

The chain carries TRBV19 and TRBJ1-1; TRBD1 aligns across 10 bases. The CDR3 length is 15 residues. Germline trimming cut 5 bases from V and 3 bases from J; bases unmatched to any gene: 6. Per germline, CDR1 LNHDA and CDR2 SQIVND (reference sequence). The CDR3 here is CASSASGTGDTEAFF. The CDR3 DNA is TGTGCCAGTAGTGCCTCCGGGACAGGGGACACTGAAGCTTTCTTT.

The rearrangement links TRBV5-4 to TRBJ1-1; D call uncertain. Trimming shortened V by 3 bases and J by 2 bases, and 11 bases separated the two germline ends. This CDR3 has 14 residues. Germline values: CDR1 SGHNT, CDR2 YYREEE (reference sequence). CDR3 sequence: CASSSRGPNTEAFF. DNA for the CDR3: TGTGCCAGCAGCTCCCGGGGTCCTAACACTGAAGCTTTCTTT. The entire variable domain, with the rest obtained from reference TRBV5-4 and TRBJ1-1, is as follows: ETGVTQSPTHLIKTRGQQVTLRCSSQSGHNTVSWYQQALGQGPQFIFQYYREEENGRGNFPPRFSGLQFPNYSSELNVNALELDDSALYLCASSSRGPNTEAFFGQGTRLTVV.

The chain uses TRBV7-2 and TRBJ2-7, with TRBD2 identical over 7 bases. This CDR3 spans 13 amino acids. V was pared by 4 bases and J by 1 base, with 1 base of the junction left unmatched. Germline V CDR1 and CDR2: SGHTA, FQGNSA. CDR3 amino acids: CASSSRESYEQYF. Here the CDR3 DNA reads TGTGCCAGCAGCTCGCGGGAGTCCTACGAGCAGTACTTC.

The rearrangement links TRBV19 to TRBJ2-3; TRBD2 is a possible D gene (5 bases). Trimming cost V 5 bases and J 4 bases, with 13 bases left between them. The CDR3 is 14 residues long. The V gene's germline CDR1 is LNHDA and CDR2 SQIVND (reference sequence). CDR3 sequence (DNA): TGTGCCAGTAGTCCCAGCGGTCAGGCAGATACGCAGTATTTT. Translating it yields CASSPSGQADTQYF. Filled out from reference TRBV19 and TRBJ2-3, the complete variable domain reads DGGITQSPKYLFRKEGQNVTLSCEQNLNHDAMYWYRQDPGQGLRLIYYSQIVNDFQKGDIAEGYSVSREKKESFPLTVTSAQKNPTAFYLCASSPSGQADTQYFGPGTRLTVL.